A selection of T cell receptor beta chains follows, all from one sample in a study of CD8 T cells in Susac syndrome. TCRdb reanalysed the immunoSEQ multiplex PCR reads using MiXCR and keeps one entry per CDR3 protein. The table includes approximately 120,000 distinct CDR3 sequences, approximately 95% detected once. Sequenced material: CD8+ T cells from PBMCs. The receptors were gathered from a human donor with multiple sclerosis. CDR3s include the opening cysteine and the closing phenylalanine or tryptophan. D genes are given only for firm matches. For some rows the clone size is stated as once, few or many, or as a class when expanded; others skip it.

v_call	d_call	j_call	clone_size	cdr3_aa	cdr3_nt
TRBV10-3	TRBD1	TRBJ1-2	.	CAISDSGGSYGYTF	TGTGCCATCAGTGATTCAGGGGGCAGTTATGGCTACACCTTC
TRBV5-4	.	TRBJ2-7	.	CASSVAGLPYEQYF	TGTGCCAGCAGCGTTGCGGGGTTACCCTACGAGCAGTACTTC
TRBV3-1	.	TRBJ2-5	.	CASSQAPVRPLETQYF	TGTGCCAGCAGCCAAGCCCCAGTTCGGCCCTTGGAGACCCAGTACTTC
TRBV9	TRBD1	TRBJ2-7	.	CASSVTGFSYEQYF	TGTGCCAGCAGCGTGACAGGGTTCTCCTACGAGCAGTACTTC
TRBV27	.	TRBJ2-3	once	CASSLTSGAGTDTQYF	TGTGCCAGCAGTTTAACTTCGGGGGCTGGCACAGATACGCAGTATTTT
TRBV7-9	.	TRBJ2-3	.	CASRRTSREDTQYF	TGTGCCAGCAGACGTACTTCCAGGGAGGATACGCAGTATTTT
TRBV2	.	TRBJ1-1	.	CASSGAPTGTEAFF	TGTGCCAGCAGTGGGGCCCCAACGGGGACTGAAGCTTTCTTT
TRBV23-1	.	TRBJ1-4	few	CASSRLGEKLFF	TGCGCCAGCAGCCGGCTCGGTGAAAAACTGTTTTTT
TRBV11-2	.	TRBJ2-2	.	CATSIGELFF	TGTGCCACCTCCATCGGGGAGCTGTTTTTT
TRBV12-3/TRBV12-4	.	TRBJ2-2	.	CASSPTASITGELFF	TGTGCCAGTTCCCCAACAGCCAGTATCACCGGGGAGCTGTTTTTT
TRBV6-2/TRBV6-3	.	TRBJ1-4	.	CASSLAVGTKAEKLFF	TGTGCCAGCAGCCTCGCCGTCGGGACAAAGGCTGAAAAACTGTTTTTT
TRBV11-2	.	TRBJ2-6	once	CASSPTPSGANVLTF	TGTGCCAGCAGTCCAACGCCCTCTGGGGCCAACGTCCTGACTTTC
TRBV5-5	.	TRBJ2-1	.	CASSQSYNEQFF	TGTGCCAGCAGCCAGAGTTACAATGAGCAGTTCTTC
TRBV13	.	TRBJ2-5	once	CASSLYRAGEGETQYF	TGTGCCAGCAGCTTATACCGAGCAGGGGAGGGAGAGACCCAGTACTTC
TRBV4-1	.	TRBJ1-1	once	CASSQVGDGNTEAFF	TGCGCCAGCAGCCAAGTAGGGGACGGGAACACTGAAGCTTTCTTT
TRBV7-9	.	TRBJ2-3	.	CASTLPGLSTDTQYF	TGTGCCAGCACCCTCCCGGGACTTTCCACAGATACGCAGTATTTT
TRBV20-1	.	TRBJ2-5	.	CSASGTWRGPRETQYF	TGCAGTGCTAGTGGGACGTGGCGGGGGCCGAGGGAGACCCAGTACTTC
TRBV27	.	TRBJ1-5	few	CASSLGHNQPQHF	TGTGCCAGCAGTTTGGGCCACAATCAGCCCCAGCATTTT
TRBV15	.	TRBJ2-5	.	CATSRVRVQETQYF	TGTGCCACCAGCAGGGTACGAGTCCAAGAGACCCAGTACTTC
TRBV7-9	TRBD1	TRBJ1-2	.	CASSFVIKTGGSGYTF	TGTGCCAGCAGCTTTGTCATCAAGACAGGGGGCTCTGGCTACACCTTC
TRBV20-1	TRBD2	TRBJ2-5	once	CSARDWASGQETQYF	TGCAGTGCTAGAGATTGGGCTAGCGGCCAAGAGACCCAGTACTTC
TRBV12-3/TRBV12-4	.	TRBJ1-5	.	CASSPERGLQPQHF	TGTGCCAGCAGTCCAGAAAGGGGTCTCCAGCCCCAGCATTTT
TRBV24-1	.	TRBJ2-3	once	CATSGGPDTQYF	TGTGCCACCAGCGGGGGTCCCGATACGCAGTATTTT
TRBV6-6	TRBD1	TRBJ2-1	.	CASSYSDRAPYNEQFF	TGTGCCAGCAGTTACTCCGACAGGGCCCCCTACAATGAGCAGTTCTTC